This T cell receptor beta chain was recorded in a study of CD8 T cell repertoires and HIV-1 epitope variants. Study-wide context: T cells were stimulated with Twenty-five Gag and Nef peptides separately. Controls were a CMV, EBV and flu peptide pool, Ebola AY9 negative control, and no-peptide well. Autologous T cell-negative cells served as antigen-presenting cells in equal numbers.

Notes on the study in general: Some ten antigen-specific TCR beta clonotypes were found; six seemed cross-reactive to variants.

The data were produced by immunoSEQ multiplex PCR, yet TCRdb's version contains in-frame clones alone and is incomplete. The sample records 2,500 to 3,000 clones, roughly 66% being singletons. A remark on this clone: The antigen is undetermined.

This clonotype was obtained from a male donor with HIV. The sequenced material came from cultured CD8+ T cells derived from PBMCs.

The chain's CDR3 is CATSRGGQVNQPQHF. The CDR3 DNA reads as TGTGCCACCAGCAGAGGGGGACAGGTAAATCAGCCCCAGCATTTT. The V and J genes are TRBV15 and TRBJ1-5; TRBD1 aligns across 8 bases. Unmatched junction bases numbered 3, after V lost 1 base and J lost 4 bases. Per germline, CDR1 LNHNV and CDR2 YYDKDF (reference sequence). CDR3 length: 15 amino acids.